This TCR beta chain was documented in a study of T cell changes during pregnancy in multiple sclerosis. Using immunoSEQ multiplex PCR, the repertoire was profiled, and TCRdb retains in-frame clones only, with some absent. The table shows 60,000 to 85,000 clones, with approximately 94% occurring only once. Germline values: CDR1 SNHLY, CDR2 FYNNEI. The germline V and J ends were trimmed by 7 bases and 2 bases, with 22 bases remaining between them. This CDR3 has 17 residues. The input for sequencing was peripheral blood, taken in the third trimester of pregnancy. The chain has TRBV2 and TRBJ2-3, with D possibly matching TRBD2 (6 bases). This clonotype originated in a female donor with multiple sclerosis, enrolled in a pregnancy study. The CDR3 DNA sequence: TGTGCCAGCACCCTGACGACGGCGGGGAAATCCACAGATACGCAGTATTTT. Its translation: CASTLTTAGKSTDTQYF.